These 8 T cell receptor beta chains were all obtained from the same sample, sequenced in a study of blood T cell repertoires in COVID-19. The data were produced by immunoSEQ multiplex PCR, yet TCRdb's version contains in-frame clones alone and is incomplete. The sample contains hundreds of thousands of clones, more than 75% of which appear only once. Material for sequencing was PBMCs or T cells enriched from blood (not recorded which). The receptors were gathered from a man aged 35 to 55 who had recovered from COVID-19.

The gene calls are TRBV25-1 and TRBJ1-4; possible D gene TRBD1, 5 bases. Between the trimmed V and J ends, which lost 3 bases and 10 bases, there was a span of 15 bases. Germline V gene sequence: CDR1 MGHDK, CDR2 SYGVNS. The CDR3 has 14 amino acids. The CDR3 bases are TGTGCCAGCAGTGAGCAAAGCGGGAGGGGAAAACTGTTTTTT. This gives the protein CASSEQSGRGKLFF.

J is TRBJ1-4 and V is TRBV7-2; 8 bases fit TRBD1. The V gene's germline CDR1 is SGHTA and CDR2 FQGNSA. V was clipped by 5 bases and J by 8 bases; unmatched bases: 7. The CDR3 runs to 14 residues. The chain's CDR3 is CASSRTGTGEKLFF. The CDR3 DNA reads as TGTGCCAGCAGCCGGACAGGGACGGGGGAAAAACTGTTTTTT.

This clone was seen just once. The chain joins TRBV27 to TRBJ2-7; a weak D match, TRBD2 (6 bases). Trimming left V 2 bases short and J 3 bases short, with 11 bases between. CDR1 is MNHEY and CDR2 is SMNVEV in the germline V gene (reference sequence). The CDR3 runs 14 residues. The CDR3 region is CASSLGRLRYEQYF. The CDR3 DNA reads TGTGCCAGCAGTTTAGGGAGGCTCCGCTACGAGCAGTACTTC.

The chain recombines TRBV5-1 with TRBJ2-2; TRBD1 matches 9 bases. The J segment lost 6 bases and the V segment lost 10 bases, leaving 4 bases of the junction unmatched. Germline-derived CDR1 and CDR2 are SGHRS and YFSETQ. The CDR3 consists of 12 residues. This CDR3 reads CASDRGAGELFF. The DNA of the CDR3 is TGCGCCTCGGACAGGGGTGCCGGGGAGCTGTTTTTT.

This clone was seen a few times. The genes are TRBV19 and TRBJ1-6; 10 nucleotides align to TRBD1. This CDR3 is 15 amino acids long. V lost 3 bases, J lost 10 bases, and 6 bases stayed unmatched. Per the germline V gene, CDR1 is LNHDA and CDR2 is SQIVND (reference sequence). Written as DNA, the CDR3 is TGTGCCAGTAGTATCTCGGGGACAGGGGACTCACCCCTCCACTTT. Amino acids: CASSISGTGDSPLHF.

This sequence joins TRBV5-1 and TRBJ2-1; 7 nucleotides line up with TRBD2. The CDR3 spans 14 residues. From germline, CDR1 is SGHRS and CDR2 YFSETQ. The V segment lost 4 bases and the J segment 2 bases; nucleotides outside the gene matches: 3. CDR3: CASSQGLTYNEQFF. CDR3 bases: TGCGCCAGCAGCCAGGGACTAACCTACAATGAGCAGTTCTTC.

The V and J genes are TRBV12-5 and TRBJ2-1; 7 bases align to TRBD2. Unmatched junction bases numbered 15, after V lost 3 bases and J lost 7 bases. CDR1 and CDR2 (germline): LGHNT, FRNRAP. This CDR3 is 17 amino acids long. The CDR3 loop reads CASGLSGRFDGGNEQFF. As DNA, the CDR3 is TGTGCTAGTGGTTTATCCGGGAGGTTTGATGGTGGGAATGAGCAGTTCTTC.

The chain joins TRBV18 to TRBJ2-7, with 10 bases identical to TRBD1. From germline, CDR1 is KGHSH and CDR2 LQKENI. J was trimmed by 6 bases and V by 2 bases; bases with no gene match: 10. The CDR3 spans 16 residues. CDR3 loop: CASSPIWDRGLVEQYF. Here the CDR3 DNA reads TGTGCCAGCTCACCAATCTGGGACAGGGGTTTAGTCGAGCAGTACTTC.